These 29 T cell receptor beta chains came from one sample sequenced in a study of T cells in Graves' hyperthyroidism and ophthalmopathy. It was RNA transcripts that yielded the amplified TCR beta CDR3 regions. The primer set for the first-round RT-PCR of the TCR CDR3 was HTBI. TCRdb fed the multiplex PCR reads into MiXCR, producing one record per CDR3 protein. Of about half a million distinct CDR3 sequences in the sample, 20% were seen once. The sample was blood. All receptors come from a man aged 18 to 30 with Graves' hyperthyroidism.

This clonotype was seen ten or more times. The chain links TRBV20-1 to TRBJ2-7, with TRBD1 matching 7 bases. The CDR3 extends over 16 amino acids. Trimming removed 0 bases from V and 3 bases from J; junction bases left unmatched: 11. The germline V gene has CDR1 DFQATT and CDR2 SNEGSKA (reference sequence). The CDR3 sequence: CSARDISGQWVYEQYF. The CDR3 DNA follows: TGCAGTGCTAGAGATATTTCGGGACAGTGGGTCTACGAGCAGTACTTC.

V is TRBV6-2 or TRBV6-3 and J is TRBJ2-7, with 7 bases fitting TRBD1. The CDR3 sequence is 17 residues long. Losses at the gene ends were 2 bases for V and 3 bases for J; bases not matched to a gene: 13. Germline assignment: CDR1 MNHEY and CDR2 SVGEGT. The CDR3 bases are TGTGCCAGCAGTTACGGCTTGGGACAGAGCAAGAACTACGAGCAGTACTTC. Amino acids: CASSYGLGQSKNYEQYF.

The sample holds a few counts of this clonotype. J is TRBJ1-3 and V is TRBV6-1; 9 bases agree with TRBD1. The CDR3 is 17 amino acids. Per the germline V gene, CDR1 is MNHNS and CDR2 is SASEGT. V was pared by 6 bases and J by 0 bases, with 9 bases of the junction left unmatched. The CDR3 is CASRKTGGIGSGNTIYF. As DNA, the CDR3 is TGTGCCAGCAGGAAAACAGGGGGCATCGGCTCTGGAAACACCATATATTTT.

On this clonotype itself: A much more abundant neighbour one base away suggests this may be a read error. V usage is TRBV6-2 or TRBV6-3 and J usage is TRBJ2-5; D gene unclear. CDR1 MNHEY and CDR2 SVGEGT come from the germline V gene. The CDR3 has 12 residues. With 2 bases removed from V and 5 bases from J, the gap between germline ends came to 6 bases. CDR3 bases: TGTGCCAGCAGTTACCTACCGGAGACCCAGTACTTC. Translated: CASSYLPETQYF.

DNA of the CDR3: TGTGCCAGCTCGCTGACAGGGGAAAGTCAGCCCCAGCATTTT. This sequence encodes CASSLTGESQPQHF. V gene TRBV18 combines with J gene TRBJ1-5; 8 bases line up with TRBD1. CDR3 length equals 14 residues. Unmatched junction bases numbered 7, after V lost 6 bases and J lost 6 bases. From germline, CDR1 is KGHSH and CDR2 LQKENI. The full variable domain, completed using reference TRBV18 and TRBJ1-5, is NAGVMQNPRHLVRRRGQEARLRCSPMKGHSHVYWYRQLPEEGLKFMVYLQKENIIDESGMPKERFSAEFPKEGPSILRIQQVVRGDSAAYFCASSLTGESQPQHFGDGTRLSIL.

This clonotype was seen many times. The chain uses TRBV28 and TRBJ1-5; no firm D call. Per germline, CDR1 MDHEN and CDR2 SYDVKM. The CDR3 contains 16 residues. V shed 5 bases and J shed 4 bases, with 18 bases lying between them. CDR3: CASSTRPGAGNQPQHF. CDR3 DNA: TGTGCCAGCAGTACCCGACCGGGCGCGGGAAATCAGCCCCAGCATTTT.

This clonotype was seen more than once but under ten times. The chain links TRBV7-8 to TRBJ2-3; D ambiguous. The V gene's germline CDR1 is SGHVS and CDR2 FQNEAQ. The CDR3 is 12 amino acids. V lost 5 bases and J lost 6, with 9 bases in between. The CDR3 loop is CASSMVSDTQYF. The CDR3 bases are TGTGCCAGCAGCATGGTATCCGATACGCAGTATTTT.

CDR3 DNA: TGTGCCAGCAGACCCGTCGGGGGGGCCTACGAGCAGTACTTC. It encodes CASRPVGGAYEQYF. The chain combines TRBV12-3 or TRBV12-4 with TRBJ2-7; the match to TRBD2 covers 8 bases. This CDR3 has 14 amino acids. V gave up 6 bases and J gave up 2 bases; unmatched junction bases: 6.

This clonotype was recorded at least ten times. The V call is TRBV30, the J call TRBJ2-2; tentative D call: TRBD1 (5 bases). Trimming left V 3 bases short and J 4 bases short, with 6 bases between. Germline CDR1 and CDR2: GTSNPN and SVGIG (reference sequence). This CDR3 is built from 12 residues. CDR3 region: CAWRGVTGELFF. CDR3 in DNA: TGTGCCTGGAGAGGGGTCACCGGGGAGCTGTTTTTT.

This clonotype was seen only a few times. V is TRBV6-1 and J is TRBJ2-7, with D perhaps matching TRBD1 (5 bases). This CDR3 has 12 amino acids. The V gene's germline CDR1 is MNHNS and CDR2 SASEGT. V dropped 8 bases and J dropped 0 bases, with 8 bases sitting between them. The CDR3 loop is CASQGLSYEQYF. The CDR3 DNA is TGTGCCAGCCAGGGTCTCTCCTACGAGCAGTACTTC.

This clonotype was seen many times. V usage is TRBV30 and J usage is TRBJ2-2; D is possibly TRBD1 (6 bases). The V end was cut by 5 bases, the J end by 4 bases, with 11 bases between. Germline V gene sequence: CDR1 GTSNPN, CDR2 SVGIG (reference sequence). There are 13 residues in the CDR3. CDR3: CAWYDRSTGELFF. CDR3 nucleotide sequence: TGTGCCTGGTACGACAGGTCCACCGGGGAGCTGTTTTTT.

This clonotype has just a few counts. The chain uses TRBV20-1 and TRBJ2-5, with 7 bases aligning to TRBD1. The J segment lost 4 bases and the V segment lost 8 bases, leaving 10 bases of the junction unmatched. CDR1 and CDR2 (germline): DFQATT, SNEGSKA (reference sequence). The CDR3 is 13 residues long. The CDR3 reads CSIEGALRETQYF. For the CDR3, the DNA is TGCAGTATTGAGGGGGCGCTTCGAGAGACCCAGTACTTC.

This clonotype has only one observation. The rearrangement uses TRBV12-3 or TRBV12-4 and TRBJ1-1; D is undetermined. The CDR3 is 13 residues long. V was cut by 9 bases and J by 1 base, with 12 bases left in between. CDR3 amino acids: CASGLGQNTEAFF. As DNA, the CDR3 is TGTGCCAGTGGTCTGGGCCAGAACACTGAAGCTTTCTTT.

In its sample, this clonotype was seen many times. This chain joins TRBV9 and TRBJ1-1; possibly TRBD1 for D (5 bases). The CDR3 totals 13 residues. Germline V gene data show CDR1 as SGDLS and CDR2 as YYNGEE. Trimming took 4 bases from V and 3 from J, leaving 10 bases between them. The CDR3, as DNA: TGTGCCAGCAGCCCCGGGGCAGACACTGAAGCTTTCTTT. Amino acid sequence: CASSPGADTEAFF.

Ten or more counts support this clonotype. The chain combines TRBV20-1 with TRBJ1-5; D is uncertain. V was cut by 5 bases and J by 4 bases, with 12 bases left in between. The CDR3 has 13 residues. Per germline, CDR1 DFQATT and CDR2 SNEGSKA (reference sequence). CDR3 nucleotide sequence: TGCAGTGCTGTGTCCTCAAAGAATCAGCCCCAGCATTTT. Translation: CSAVSSKNQPQHF.

This clonotype has at least ten counts. The gene calls are TRBV10-2 and TRBJ1-2; D gene unclear. The CDR3 has 14 amino acids. In germline, CDR1 is WSHSY, CDR2 SAAADI. With 2 bases removed from V and 5 bases from J, the gap between germline ends came to 12 bases. The CDR3 here is CASSEPDRLYGYTF. The CDR3 DNA reads TGCGCCAGCAGTGAGCCGGACCGTTTATATGGCTACACCTTC.

The chain combines TRBV7-9 with TRBJ1-1, with D uncertain. V lost 3 bases, J lost 1 base, and 12 bases lay in between. The length of the CDR3 is 15 residues. Germline CDR1 is SEHNR and CDR2 is FQNEAQ (reference sequence). The DNA for the CDR3 is TGTGCCAGCAGCTTTCCGATCGCTCAGAACACTGAAGCTTTCTTT. It codes for CASSFPIAQNTEAFF.

Here the CDR3 DNA reads TGTGCCAGCAGTTTCAAGACGGGGGGAGCTAATGAAAAACTGTTTTTT. It specifies CASSFKTGGANEKLFF. The chain employs TRBV28 and TRBJ1-4; the D gene is possibly TRBD1 (5 bases). The CDR3 extends over 16 amino acids. The V gene lost 3 bases and the J gene lost 3 bases, with 14 bases spanning the gap. Germline V gene data show CDR1 as MDHEN and CDR2 as SYDVKM. The full variable domain, rest sourced from reference TRBV28 and TRBJ1-4, is DVKVTQSSRYLVKRTGEKVFLECVQDMDHENMFWYRQDPGLGLRLIYFSYDVKMKEKGDIPEGYSVSREKKERFSLILESASTNQTSMYLCASSFKTGGANEKLFFGSGTQLSVL.

The V and J genes are TRBV14 and TRBJ2-5; no clear D gene. Deletions cut 3 bases from V and 2 bases from J, with 10 bases between. From germline, CDR1 is SGHDN and CDR2 FVKESK. The CDR3 consists of 14 residues. The CDR3, as DNA: TGTGCCAGCAGCCAGACGCGCGTACAAGAGACCCAGTACTTC. Translated: CASSQTRVQETQYF.

This clonotype has a count of ten or more. The J gene is TRBJ2-2, the V gene TRBV2; D not certain. V shed 1 base and J shed 1 base, with 7 bases lying between them. The germline V gene has CDR1 SNHLY and CDR2 FYNNEI. The CDR3 runs 15 residues. The CDR3, as DNA: TGTGCCAGCAGTGAAGTCGTTGGGAACACCGGGGAGCTGTTTTTT. Translating it yields CASSEVVGNTGELFF.

This clonotype was counted at least ten times. This chain uses TRBV6-5 with TRBJ1-5; 7 nucleotides agree with TRBD1. The V gene's germline CDR1 is MNHEY and CDR2 SVGAGI. Trimming removed 5 bases from V and 5 bases from J; junction bases left unmatched: 6. The CDR3 spans 14 residues. The chain's CDR3 is CASSLGQEYQPQHF. The CDR3 DNA reads as TGTGCCAGCAGTCTAGGACAGGAATATCAGCCCCAGCATTTT.

This clonotype was counted only a few times. As DNA, the CDR3 is TGTGCCAGCAGGGATGGACAGGGTCCGGTAGCTTTTTGGAACACTGAAGCTTTCTTT. It specifies CASRDGQGPVAFWNTEAFF. The V call is TRBV6-1, the J call TRBJ1-1; 8 bases agree with TRBD1. This CDR3 is built from 19 residues. Germline V gene sequence: CDR1 MNHNS, CDR2 SASEGT. The V and J ends lost 6 bases and 1 base, in that order; junction bases with no gene match: 19.

The CDR3 is CASSVRGYGYTF. In nucleotides, the CDR3 is TGTGCCAGCAGTGTACGGGGGTATGGCTACACCTTC. The J gene is TRBJ1-2, the V gene TRBV6-1; perhaps TRBD1 as D (5 bases). The CDR3 runs to 12 residues. Trimming stripped 4 bases from V and 5 bases from J, with 8 bases between. The germline V gene encodes CDR1 MNHNS and CDR2 SASEGT.

This clonotype was picked up many times. The chain joins TRBV6-1 to TRBJ1-1; TRBD1 agrees at 7 bases. Looked up from germline, CDR1 is MNHNS and CDR2 is SASEGT. Trimming cost V 7 bases and J 2 bases; bases outside gene matches: 7. The CDR3 is 14 residues long. The DNA of the CDR3 is TGTGCCAGCATGATAGACAGGGCAAACACTGAAGCTTTCTTT. Translating it yields CASMIDRANTEAFF.

The chain couples TRBV20-1 to TRBJ2-7, with 7 nucleotides matching TRBD2. Germline assignment: CDR1 DFQATT and CDR2 SNEGSKA (reference sequence). V was pared by 0 bases and J by 3 bases, with 8 bases of the junction left unmatched. The CDR3 contains 15 residues. This CDR3 is CSARDPTSARYEQYF. CDR3 sequence (DNA): TGCAGTGCTAGAGATCCTACTAGCGCCCGCTACGAGCAGTACTTC.

CDR3 coding DNA: TGTGCCACCAGCAGAGATTCCGGGGGGGGATACTATGGCTACACCTTC. The encoded protein is CATSRDSGGGYYGYTF. This sequence joins TRBV15 and TRBJ1-2; maybe TRBD1 (5 bases). Germline-derived CDR1 and CDR2 are LNHNV and YYDKDF (reference sequence). With 0 bases removed from V and 3 bases from J, the gap between germline ends came to 14 bases. The CDR3 totals 16 residues.

This clonotype was counted many times. The V and J genes are TRBV30 and TRBJ2-7; maybe TRBD2 (6 bases). Per the germline V gene, CDR1 is GTSNPN and CDR2 is SVGIG (reference sequence). Trimming shortened V by 4 bases and J by 3 bases, and 10 bases separated the two germline ends. CDR3 length: 12 residues. Written as DNA, the CDR3 is TGTGCCTGGAACGGGGGTAACTACGAGCAGTACTTC. Translating gives CAWNGGNYEQYF.

This clonotype came up many times. J is TRBJ1-3 and V is TRBV6-1, with D unclear. Germline-derived CDR1 and CDR2 are MNHNS and SASEGT. The V end lost 6 bases, the J end lost 4 bases, and 10 bases lay between the germline ends. This CDR3 comprises 13 residues. The CDR3 here is CASRMREGNTIYF. The CDR3 DNA is TGTGCCAGCAGGATGAGGGAAGGAAACACCATATATTTT.

V is TRBV5-5 and J is TRBJ2-2; D may be TRBD2 (5 bases). The CDR3 sequence is 15 residues long. V was cut by 4 bases and J by 5 bases, with 15 bases left in between. Germline lookup yields CDR1 SGHKS and CDR2 YYEKEE (reference sequence). The CDR3 protein is CASSQLAPGTGELFF. The CDR3 DNA follows: TGTGCCAGCAGCCAGCTAGCCCCTGGGACCGGGGAGCTGTTTTTT.